The 29 T cell receptor beta chains given below trace back to one sample, sequenced in a study of T cell repertoires in cytomegalovirus infection. TCRdb recomputed calls from the reads with MiXCR, one row per CDR3 protein. The sample has around 260,000 distinct CDR3 sequences, roughly 26% seen once; the top ten hold approximately 14%. Material: PBMCs. The origin of the receptors is a human donor in good health (CMV status not recorded). Some clones in this sample may be carry-over from other donors' samples.

The chain uses TRBV20-1 and TRBJ2-7; no clear D gene. Trimming pared 5 bases from V and 0 bases from J, leaving 11 bases between. CDR1 and CDR2 (germline): DFQATT, SNEGSKA (reference sequence). The CDR3 has 13 amino acids. CDR3 loop: CSAVQSSSYEQYF. The CDR3 DNA reads TGCAGTGCTGTCCAAAGTTCCTCCTACGAGCAGTACTTC.

A few counts support this clonotype. This chain joins TRBV6-2 or TRBV6-3 and TRBJ2-2; 14 nucleotides agree with TRBD2. Germline V gene sequence: CDR1 MNHEY, CDR2 SVGEGT. The CDR3 sequence is 18 residues long. The junction had 8 bases not matched to a gene; V was cut back by 5 bases and J by 3 bases. CDR3 sequence reads: CASSTAGLAGVDTGELFF. The CDR3 bases are TGTGCCAGCAGTACGGCGGGACTAGCGGGAGTAGACACCGGGGAGCTGTTTTTT.

This clonotype showed up many times. The CDR3 region has the DNA TGTGCCAGCAGCTTCAAAACCGGGGCCAACACAGATACGCAGTATTTT. This translates into CASSFKTGANTDTQYF. The chain combines TRBV7-8 with TRBJ2-3; either TRBD1 or TRBD2 may fit D (5 bases each). Trimming took 3 bases from V and 2 from J, leaving 15 bases between them. This CDR3 is 16 amino acids long. CDR1 SGHVS and CDR2 FQNEAQ come from the germline V gene.

This chain connects TRBV24-1 to TRBJ2-7; 7 bases agree with TRBD2. The V gene's germline CDR1 is KGHDR and CDR2 SFDVKD. V shed 3 bases, J shed 3 bases, and the junction held 7 bases outside the gene matches. The CDR3 length is 15 residues. The CDR3 DNA reads TGTGCCACCAGTGATGCCGCCGCGGGAGACTACGAGCAGTACTTC. This encodes CATSDAAAGDYEQYF.

This chain uses TRBV6-4 with TRBJ1-1, with D uncertain. In germline, CDR1 is MRHNA, CDR2 SNTAGT. With 6 bases removed from V and 0 bases from J, the gap between germline ends came to 8 bases. The CDR3 extends over 13 amino acids. The CDR3 DNA is TGTGCCAGCAGGGCGACCTTGAACACTGAAGCTTTCTTT. It specifies CASRATLNTEAFF.

The chain employs TRBV20-1 and TRBJ2-3, with a tentative D call TRBD2 (5 bases). CDR1 is DFQATT and CDR2 is SNEGSKA in the germline V gene (reference sequence). This CDR3 region has 16 residues. Trimming shortened V by 0 bases and J by 3 bases, and 16 bases separated the two germline ends. CDR3 nucleotide sequence: TGCAGTGCTAGAGATTTTAAGAGCGGTGCAACAGATACGCAGTATTTT. It codes for CSARDFKSGATDTQYF.

This clonotype turned up a few times. The rearrangement joins TRBV7-2 to TRBJ2-3; the match to TRBD2 covers 10 bases. The CDR3 runs 15 residues. V was pared by 5 bases and J by 5 bases, with 7 bases of the junction left unmatched. In germline, CDR1 is SGHTA, CDR2 FQGNSA. CDR3 DNA: TGTGCCAGCAGCCGTGCTAGCGGGAGTGGAGATACGCAGTATTTT. This gives the protein CASSRASGSGDTQYF.

Many counts were recorded for this clonotype. The chain has TRBV19 and TRBJ1-4; D unclear. Germline-derived CDR1 and CDR2 are LNHDA and SQIVND (reference sequence). V dropped 5 bases and J dropped 0 bases, with 10 bases sitting between them. The CDR3 runs 15 residues. This CDR3 reads CASSPHGTTNEKLFF. The CDR3 DNA reads TGTGCCAGTAGTCCCCACGGAACAACTAATGAAAAACTGTTTTTT.

CDR3 nucleotide sequence: TGCAGTGCTCCAACACCAGGGGGATCGCCGTGGGAGCAGTACTTC. Protein: CSAPTPGGSPWEQYF. The chain links TRBV20-1 to TRBJ2-7, with TRBD1 matching 7 bases. The junction had 17 bases not matched to a gene; V was cut back by 5 bases and J by 7 bases. Germline CDR1 is DFQATT and CDR2 is SNEGSKA (reference sequence). CDR3 length: 15 residues.

This clonotype was observed a handful of times. The chain carries TRBV6-6 and TRBJ2-5; the D gene is possibly TRBD2 (7 bases). Germline V CDR1 and CDR2: MNHNY, SVGAGI (reference sequence). Trimming took 2 bases from V and 5 from J, leaving 15 bases between them. CDR3 length: 15 residues. The CDR3 loop is CASSYRRGGMETQYF. The CDR3 bases are TGTGCCAGCAGTTACCGGAGGGGGGGGATGGAGACCCAGTACTTC.

This clonotype was detected ten times or more. The rearrangement links TRBV7-2 to TRBJ1-1; D uncertain. V lost 4 bases, J lost 7 bases, and 13 bases lay in between. CDR3 length equals 13 residues. The germline V gene encodes CDR1 SGHTA and CDR2 FQGNSA. CDR3 region: CASSSSTGFEAFF. CDR3 DNA sequence: TGTGCCAGCAGCTCCTCTACGGGATTTGAAGCTTTCTTT.

This CDR3 is CSATGTGYGELFF. The CDR3 DNA is TGCAGCGCCACCGGGACAGGGTACGGGGAGCTGTTTTTT. J is TRBJ2-2 and V is TRBV29-1, with TRBD1 identical over 9 bases. This CDR3 has 13 residues. The V gene end was trimmed by 7 bases and the J gene end by 7 bases; junction bases not matched to a gene: 7. Germline V gene lookup returns CDR1 SQVTM and CDR2 ANQGSEA.

The chain recombines TRBV29-1 with TRBJ2-2, with D unclear. V lost 4 bases and J lost 6, with 3 bases in between. Germline CDR1 SQVTM, CDR2 ANQGSEA. The CDR3 loop spans 10 amino acids. The CDR3 DNA is TGCAGCGTTGTAGCCGGGGAGCTGTTTTTT. Translated: CSVVAGELFF.

This clonotype has only a few counts. The V call is TRBV14, the J call TRBJ2-7, with unresolved D. The V gene lost 4 bases and the J gene lost 0 bases, with 13 bases spanning the gap. Germline CDR1 is SGHDN and CDR2 is FVKESK. The CDR3 runs to 15 residues. The chain's CDR3 is CASSPRRWSSYEQYF. CDR3 bases: TGTGCCAGCAGCCCGCGAAGGTGGAGCTCCTACGAGCAGTACTTC.

The chain carries TRBV3-1 and TRBJ2-6, with TRBD1 identical over 10 bases. After removal of 5 bases from V and 1 base from J, the junction contained 5 bases not matched to a gene. This CDR3 has 17 residues. Germline CDR1 reads LGHDT; CDR2 reads YNNKEL (reference sequence). The CDR3 region has the DNA TGTGCCAGCAGCGGCCGGGACAGGGGTTCTGGGGCCAACGTCCTGACTTTC. Translation: CASSGRDRGSGANVLTF.

The chain employs TRBV6-8 and TRBJ1-2; 7 nucleotides align to TRBD1. V trimming: 2 bases; J trimming: 6 bases; junction bases outside the gene matches: 3. Per the germline V gene, CDR1 is MNHGY and CDR2 is SAAAGT. The CDR3 loop spans 13 amino acids. The CDR3 loop is CASSYTGQDGYTF. CDR3 in DNA: TGTGCCAGCAGTTACACCGGACAGGATGGCTACACCTTC.

The V gene is TRBV28, the J gene TRBJ1-1; 7 nucleotides line up with TRBD1. There are 16 residues in the CDR3. Germline V gene lookup returns CDR1 MDHEN and CDR2 SYDVKM. V lost 6 bases and J lost 0; bases outside the gene matches: 10. CDR3 protein: CASRSVGTVMNTEAFF. CDR3 DNA: TGTGCCAGCAGGTCCGTTGGGACAGTGATGAACACTGAAGCTTTCTTT.

The rearrangement joins TRBV7-2 to TRBJ1-5; unclear D gene. This CDR3 comprises 17 residues. CDR1 is SGHTA, CDR2 FQGNSA, per germline. V shed 1 base and J shed 4 bases, with 17 bases lying between them. In nucleotides, the CDR3 is TGTGCCAGCAGCTTAGTATCCGGGTTGGTTAGGAATCAGCCCCAGCATTTT. Amino acid sequence: CASSLVSGLVRNQPQHF.

There are a few counts of this clonotype. The rearrangement links TRBV7-8 to TRBJ2-7, with 12 bases that match TRBD2. The germline CDR1 and CDR2 sequences are SGHVS and FQNEAQ. V lost 5 bases, J lost 3 bases, and 5 bases stayed unmatched. The CDR3 loop spans 15 amino acids. CDR3 nucleotides: TGTGCCAGCAGCCCACGGACTAGCGGGATCTACGAGCAGTACTTC. Its protein product is CASSPRTSGIYEQYF.

The V call is TRBV20-1, the J call TRBJ2-7; 7 bases line up with TRBD2. The length of the CDR3 is 15 residues. The trim removed 6 bases at V and 0 bases at J, leaving 11 bases unmatched. Germline-derived CDR1 and CDR2 are DFQATT and SNEGSKA (reference sequence). For the CDR3, the DNA is TGCAGTGCCTCCGCGGAAAGGACTAGCTCCTACGAGCAGTACTTC. Encoded protein: CSASAERTSSYEQYF.

A few counts support this clonotype. The chain couples TRBV28 to TRBJ1-1; D is unclear. The V end was cut by 5 bases, the J end by 1 base, with 11 bases between. The V gene's germline CDR1 is MDHEN and CDR2 SYDVKM. There are 14 residues in the CDR3. The DNA of the CDR3 is TGTGCCAGCAGTCCCCCACAGAGGAACACTGAAGCTTTCTTT. It encodes CASSPPQRNTEAFF.

V gene TRBV6-6 combines with J gene TRBJ2-5; D is possibly TRBD2 (6 bases). V was clipped by 9 bases and J by 0 bases, with 8 bases between them. Germline CDR1 reads MNHNY; CDR2 reads SVGAGI (reference sequence). There are 12 residues in the CDR3. CDR3 sequence (DNA): TGTGCCAGTAGCGGAGACCAAGAGACCCAGTACTTC. It yields the protein CASSGDQETQYF.

This sequence joins TRBV20-1 and TRBJ2-5, with no clear D. CDR3 size: 15 residues. Trimming shortened V by 1 base and J by 1 base, and 13 bases separated the two germline ends. In germline, CDR1 is DFQATT, CDR2 SNEGSKA (reference sequence). The CDR3: CSARVGNTIQETQYF. For the CDR3, the DNA is TGCAGTGCTAGAGTTGGTAATACTATCCAAGAGACCCAGTACTTC.

This clonotype was recorded once. The chain combines TRBV28 with TRBJ2-2; 9 bases map to TRBD1. V gave up 6 bases and J gave up 0 bases; unmatched junction bases: 11. The CDR3 has 18 residues. The germline CDR1 and CDR2 sequences are MDHEN and SYDVKM. This chain's CDR3 is CASRKTGTGLPNTGELFF. The CDR3 coding sequence is TGTGCCAGCAGAAAAACCGGGACAGGGTTGCCGAACACCGGGGAGCTGTTTTTT. Looking up the rest from reference TRBV28 and TRBJ2-2 gives the full variable domain: DVKVTQSSRYLVKRTGEKVFLECVQDMDHENMFWYRQDPGLGLRLIYFSYDVKMKEKGDIPEGYSVSREKKERFSLILESASTNQTSMYLCASRKTGTGLPNTGELFFGEGSRLTVL.

This clonotype occurred a few times. The CDR3 sequence: CASSPGLAGGAIDTQYF. The CDR3 DNA follows: TGCGCCAGCAGCCCGGGACTAGCGGGGGGGGCCATAGATACGCAGTATTTT. The chain employs TRBV5-1 and TRBJ2-3; 16 bases fit TRBD2. This CDR3 is 17 amino acids long. Trimming removed 4 bases from V and 5 bases from J; junction bases left unmatched: 7. Looked up from germline, CDR1 is SGHRS and CDR2 is YFSETQ.

This clonotype was detected many times. This sequence joins TRBV28 and TRBJ1-2; perhaps TRBD1 as D (5 bases). The CDR3 is made up of 16 amino acids. Germline values: CDR1 MDHEN, CDR2 SYDVKM. Trimming took 4 bases from V and 1 from J, leaving 16 bases between them. The CDR3 nucleotides read TGTGCCAGCAGTTCCGCCGGGACGAGGGGTAACTATGGCTACACCTTC. Its translation: CASSSAGTRGNYGYTF.

This clonotype was observed a handful of times. CDR3 amino acids: CASSLGRLLNTEAFF. CDR3 in DNA: TGTGCCAGCAGTCTCGGACGGCTATTGAACACTGAAGCTTTCTTT. The chain combines TRBV12-3 or TRBV12-4 with TRBJ1-1, with D uncertain. Trimming left V 5 bases short and J 0 bases short, with 13 bases between. The CDR3 length is 15 residues.

The genes are TRBV20-1 and TRBJ2-1; 9 bases match TRBD2. Germline V gene lookup returns CDR1 DFQATT and CDR2 SNEGSKA (reference sequence). V lost 5 bases to trimming and J lost 6 bases; unmatched junction nucleotides: 8. This CDR3 spans 14 amino acids. Written as DNA, the CDR3 is TGCAGTGCTGACTTAGCGGGAGTTGGCAATGAGCAGTTCTTC. Translating gives CSADLAGVGNEQFF.

The V gene is TRBV28, the J gene TRBJ1-2, with D possibly TRBD1 on 5 matching bases. The CDR3 consists of 16 residues. V was cut by 5 bases and J by 1 base, with 17 bases left in between. Looked up from germline, CDR1 is MDHEN and CDR2 is SYDVKM. DNA of the CDR3: TGTGCCAGCAGTCCTCCGAACCCGACAGTTAACTATGGCTACACCTTC. Protein: CASSPPNPTVNYGYTF.